This T cell receptor (beta chain) was identified in a study of metastatic and nonmetastatic thyroid tumors. On the study more broadly: Comparative analysis of repertoires was undertaken across blood and tumor or nodule tissue obtained from malignant and benign thyroid patients.

V lost 10 bases, J lost 2 bases, and 16 bases lay in between. This CDR3 has 14 amino acids. Germline CDR1 is MNHNS and CDR2 is SASEGT. Notes on the study in general: Benign nodules were reported to have significantly lower TCR beta diversity than malignant thyroid tumors, in blood and tumor.

Authors' processing steps: Differences in CDR3 between clinicopathological groups were drawn on to build a classifier intended to discriminate distant-metastatic papillary thyroid cancer patients. TCRdb re-clonotyped the PCR reads through MiXCR. The V and J calls shown here were made by TCRdb, not taken from the authors' results. The data show about 40,000 clones, with approximately 17% seen just once and roughly 15% held by the top ten. This clone was seen more than once but under ten times. Its cognate antigen is unknown. Prior to thyroid surgery, none of the patients had received any treatment. Source material: tumor tissue. The source is a female donor with papillary thyroid cancer or a benign thyroid nodule (not recorded which). Some clones in this sample may be carry-over from other donors' samples. The genes are TRBV6-1 and TRBJ2-3; the D gene could be TRBD1 or TRBD2 (5 bases each). The CDR3 nucleotides read TGTGCCACCGACGGGGAACAGGACACAGATACGCAGTATTTT. As protein: CATDGEQDTDTQYF.